These 31 T cell receptor beta chains came from one sample sequenced in a study of blood T cell repertoires in COVID-19. Sequenced by immunoSEQ multiplex PCR; TCRdb stores in-frame clones only, minus some. The table records 260,000 or so clones, approximately 88% of them present only once. What was sequenced was PBMCs or T cells enriched from blood (not recorded which). These receptors were collected from a woman between 40 and 55 years old with acute COVID-19.

The chain carries TRBV5-1 and TRBJ1-1; maybe TRBD1 (5 bases). This CDR3 has 11 residues. The germline V gene has CDR1 SGHRS and CDR2 YFSETQ. Trimming took off 0 bases at V and 11 bases at J, with 8 bases between the two ends. CDR3: CASSLEGVAFF. In DNA form, the CDR3 reads TGCGCCAGCAGCTTGGAAGGGGTGGCTTTCTTT.

The rearrangement uses TRBV29-1 and TRBJ2-7, with TRBD2 matching 8 bases. Germline CDR1 reads SQVTM; CDR2 reads ANQGSEA. This CDR3 is built from 13 residues. The V gene end was trimmed by 4 bases and the J gene end by 6 bases; junction bases not matched to a gene: 8. Written as DNA, the CDR3 is TGCAGCGTTGGATCAGCGGGGGTCTGCGAGCAGTACGTC. It is translated as CSVGSAGVCEQYV.

The chain is built from TRBV7-9 and TRBJ2-6, with a weak D call TRBD2 (6 bases). This CDR3 region has 19 residues. Looked up from germline, CDR1 is SEHNR and CDR2 is FQNEAQ (reference sequence). The V end was cut by 5 bases, the J end by 0 bases, with 20 bases between. The DNA of the CDR3 is TGTGCCAGCAGCGCCGACCGGGACTGGAAAAGCTCTGGGGCCAACGTCCTGACTTTC. This codes for CASSADRDWKSSGANVLTF.

The chain has TRBV7-8 and TRBJ1-6; weak D call: TRBD1 (5 bases). The CDR3 consists of 14 residues. The V gene's germline CDR1 is SGHVS and CDR2 FQNEAQ. Trimming removed 6 bases at V and 10 bases at J, with 16 bases between. CDR3 residues: CASRGAGDGSPLHF. In DNA form, the CDR3 reads TGTGCCAGCAGGGGTGCGGGGGATGGATCACCCCTCCACTTT. Full variable domain (remainder filled in from reference TRBV7-8 and TRBJ1-6): GAGVSQSPRYKVAKRGQDVALRCDPISGHVSLFWYQQALGQGPEFLTYFQNEAQLDKSGLPSDRFFAERPEGSVSTLKIQRTQQEDSAVYLCASRGAGDGSPLHFGNGTRLTVT.

The genes are TRBV5-1 and TRBJ2-4, with a tentative D call TRBD1 (5 bases). The germline gives CDR1 SGHRS, CDR2 YFSETQ. Deletions cut 5 bases from V and 1 base from J, with 13 bases between. The CDR3 totals 15 residues. DNA for the CDR3: TGCGCCAGCAGTACGGACATTTCGGCCAAAAACATTCAGTACTTC. Protein sequence: CASSTDISAKNIQYF.

The chain combines TRBV18 with TRBJ1-5; D may be TRBD1 (5 bases). The V and J ends lost 2 bases and 2 bases respectively, with 10 bases between them. This CDR3 region has 15 residues. The germline gives CDR1 KGHSH, CDR2 LQKENI. This CDR3 reads CASSPRPGRNQPQHF. Written as DNA, the CDR3 is TGTGCCAGCTCACCAAGGCCAGGGCGCAATCAGCCCCAGCATTTT. The complete variable domain, with remaining parts taken from reference TRBV18 and TRBJ1-5, reads NAGVMQNPRHLVRRRGQEARLRCSPMKGHSHVYWYRQLPEEGLKFMVYLQKENIIDESGMPKERFSAEFPKEGPSILRIQQVVRGDSAAYFCASSPRPGRNQPQHFGDGTRLSIL.

The sample holds a few counts of this clone. The gene calls are TRBV3-1 (or the pseudogene TRBV3-2) and TRBJ1-2; D not resolved. The V end lost 0 bases, the J end lost 4 bases, and 6 bases lay between the germline ends. The CDR3 is 13 amino acids. CDR1 and CDR2 (germline): LGHDT, YNNKEL (reference sequence). This chain's CDR3 is CASSQDTPYGYTF. CDR3 DNA: TGTGCCAGCAGCCAAGACACTCCCTATGGCTACACCTTC.

The CDR3 DNA is TGTGCCAGTGCCCCGGGGGTTTGGGGCACAGATACGCAGTATTTT. Its protein product is CASAPGVWGTDTQYF. This chain uses TRBV19 with TRBJ2-3; maybe TRBD2 (6 bases). Trimming removed 8 bases from V and 1 base from J, with 16 bases in between. Per germline, CDR1 LNHDA and CDR2 SQIVND (reference sequence). The CDR3 has 15 residues.

The chain uses TRBV6-4 and TRBJ2-1; 13 bases are a match to TRBD2. J was trimmed by 2 bases and V by 9 bases; bases with no gene match: 4. The CDR3 has 15 amino acids. Looked up from germline, CDR1 is MRHNA and CDR2 is SNTAGT. CDR3 protein: CARRLAGGTYNEQFF. CDR3 DNA: TGTGCCAGGCGACTAGCGGGAGGAACCTACAATGAGCAGTTCTTC.

With respect to this clone: The junction departs from germline at one end; a sequencing error may be responsible. The chain combines TRBV3-1 (or the pseudogene TRBV3-2) with TRBJ1-4, with TRBD1 matching over 10 bases. From germline, CDR1 is LGHDT and CDR2 YNNKEL (reference sequence). The CDR3 length is 15 residues. The CDR3 DNA sequence: TGTGCCAGCACCCAAGAGGGGACAGGGGCTGAAAAACTGTTTTTT. Translating it yields CASTQEGTGAEKLFF.

Note on this clone: The sample carries other DNA sequences with the same CDR3. The chain is built from TRBV27 and TRBJ1-3, with D hard to call. CDR3 length: 14 residues. The germline V gene encodes CDR1 MNHEY and CDR2 SMNVEV (reference sequence). The V gene lost 3 bases and the J gene lost 0 bases, with 6 bases spanning the gap. CDR3 sequence reads: CASSFSSSGNTIYF. As DNA, the CDR3 is TGTGCCAGCAGTTTTTCTAGCTCTGGAAACACCATATATTTT.

The CDR3 here is CAWKRTGSGYTF. The CDR3 nucleotides are TGTGCCTGGAAGAGGACAGGGAGTGGCTACACCTTC. The chain links TRBV30 to TRBJ1-2, with TRBD1 matching over 8 bases. This CDR3 contains 12 residues. Germline-derived CDR1 and CDR2 are GTSNPN and SVGIG (reference sequence). The trim removed 4 bases at V and 7 bases at J, leaving 5 bases unmatched.

The V and J genes are TRBV10-3 and TRBJ1-2; tentative D call: TRBD1 (5 bases). The germline V and J ends were trimmed by 7 bases and 3 bases, with 12 bases remaining between them. The CDR3 contains 13 residues. Per the germline V gene, CDR1 is ENHRY and CDR2 is SYGVKD. The CDR3 bases are TGTGCCATCACGCAGGGAATGGACTATGGCTACACCTTC. Translated: CAITQGMDYGYTF.

The chain employs TRBV5-1 and TRBJ2-1; D is perhaps TRBD1 (6 bases). The ends were cut back, 2 bases at V and 6 bases at J, with 12 bases in the middle. Germline V gene data show CDR1 as SGHRS and CDR2 as YFSETQ. The CDR3 is 14 residues long. Here the CDR3 DNA reads TGCGCCAGCAGCTTCACAGGGCCGCCCAATGAGCAGTTCTTC. Translation gives CASSFTGPPNEQFF. The whole variable domain, remainder taken from reference TRBV5-1 and TRBJ2-1, is KAGVTQTPRYLIKTRGQQVTLSCSPISGHRSVSWYQQTPGQGLQFLFEYFSETQRNKGNFPGRFSGRQFSNSRSEMNVSTLELGDSALYLCASSFTGPPNEQFFGPGTRLTVL.

The CDR3 DNA sequence: TGTGCCAGTAGTAGGTCCAGGATTCAGCCCCAGCATTTT. Translated: CASSRSRIQPQHF. This rearrangement joins TRBV19 to TRBJ1-5; D is ambiguous. The CDR3 runs 13 residues. Germline V gives CDR1 LNHDA, CDR2 SQIVND (reference sequence). Trimming shortened V by 4 bases and J by 6 bases, and 10 bases separated the two germline ends.

The V and J genes are TRBV29-1 and TRBJ2-3, with 9 positions matching TRBD2. Losses at the gene ends were 4 bases for V and 1 base for J; bases not matched to a gene: 6. Germline V gene lookup returns CDR1 SQVTM and CDR2 ANQGSEA. The CDR3 has 15 residues. The CDR3 coding sequence is TGCAGCGTTGCGAAGACTAGCGGCCGCACAGATACGCAGTATTTT. Amino acid sequence: CSVAKTSGRTDTQYF.

J is TRBJ1-6 and V is TRBV5-1, with D maybe TRBD1 (6 bases). Trimming cost V 1 base and J 9 bases, with 17 bases left between them. CDR1 and CDR2 (germline): SGHRS, YFSETQ. The CDR3 is 16 residues long. In DNA, the CDR3 is TGCGCCAGCAGCTTGTCCCTTGACAGGCTCACTTCACCCCTCCACTTT. This gives the protein CASSLSLDRLTSPLHF.

This clone appeared once. This sequence joins TRBV6-2 or TRBV6-3 and TRBJ1-1, with 8 positions matching TRBD1. Trimming took 4 bases from V and 3 from J; bases not matched to a gene: 4. This CDR3 region has 14 residues. Per germline, CDR1 MNHEY and CDR2 SVGEGT. CDR3 bases: TGTGCCAGCAGTTTCCTGACAGGGGACACTGAAGCTTTCTTT. Protein product: CASSFLTGDTEAFF.

This clone was detected once. The chain joins TRBV12-3 or TRBV12-4 to TRBJ2-3, with D unresolved. The ends were cut back, 4 bases at V and 7 bases at J, with 6 bases in the middle. This CDR3 is built from 11 residues. DNA of the CDR3: TGTGCCAGCAGTTCTTCCCATACGCAGTATTTT. Its protein is CASSSSHTQYF.

The V gene is TRBV28, the J gene TRBJ1-5, with a possible D match to TRBD1 (5 bases). V lost 5 bases and J lost 15, with 29 bases in between. CDR1 is MDHEN and CDR2 is SYDVKM in the germline V gene. CDR3 length equals 16 residues. The CDR3 sequence: CASSITGEGRSFAGHF. Written as DNA, the CDR3 is TGTGCCAGCAGTATTACGGGGGAAGGGCGGAGCTTCGCTGGGCATTTT.

The count of this clone is one. CDR3: CASSYSGTGAWETQYF. The CDR3 DNA follows: TGTGCCAGCAGTTACTCCGGGACAGGGGCGTGGGAGACCCAGTACTTC. The V call is TRBV6-5, the J call TRBJ2-5; 10 bases are shared with TRBD1. Germline loops: CDR1 MNHEY, CDR2 SVGAGI. J lost 5 bases, V lost 0 bases, and 6 bases had no gene match. This CDR3 is built from 16 residues.

The chain links TRBV27 to TRBJ1-5; the D is unclear. Germline CDR1 reads MNHEY; CDR2 reads SMNVEV (reference sequence). The CDR3 is made up of 15 amino acids. The V end lost 6 bases, the J end lost 4 bases, and 16 bases lay between the germline ends. Written as DNA, the CDR3 is TGTGCCAGCAGCTTCCTCCCGGTGAGGAATCAGCCCCAGCATTTT. Encoded protein: CASSFLPVRNQPQHF.

J is TRBJ2-7 and V is TRBV19; tentatively, D is TRBD1 (6 bases). This CDR3 contains 16 residues. Trimming shortened V by 5 bases and J by 1 base, and 18 bases separated the two germline ends. The V gene's germline CDR1 is LNHDA and CDR2 SQIVND (reference sequence). This CDR3 is CASSPGARGTSYEQYF. The CDR3 nucleotides read TGTGCCAGTAGTCCAGGGGCTAGAGGGACATCCTACGAGCAGTACTTC.

The rearrangement uses TRBV14 and TRBJ2-7; the D gene is possibly TRBD2 (6 bases). CDR3 length: 14 amino acids. The V end was cut by 3 bases, the J end by 0 bases, with 9 bases between. CDR1 is SGHDN, CDR2 FVKESK, per germline. In DNA form, the CDR3 reads TGTGCCAGCAGCCATCTGACTAGCTCCTACGAGCAGTACGTC. Translating it yields CASSHLTSSYEQYV.

The chain links TRBV5-1 to TRBJ2-1; 7 positions match TRBD1. Germline CDR1 and CDR2: SGHRS and YFSETQ. V trimming: 4 bases; J trimming: 12 bases; junction bases outside the gene matches: 7. This CDR3 is built from 12 residues. CDR3 in DNA: TGCGCCAGCAGCCCGGAAGGGGGCCCGCAGTTCTTC. It translates to CASSPEGGPQFF.

This rearrangement joins TRBV7-9 to TRBJ1-1, with D possibly TRBD1 on 5 matching bases. Trimming took 6 bases from V and 4 from J, leaving 12 bases between them. The CDR3 has 13 amino acids. Per the germline V gene, CDR1 is SEHNR and CDR2 is FQNEAQ (reference sequence). The DNA for the CDR3 is TGTGCCAGCAGGGTTTACCAGGGCACTGAAGCTTTCTTT. Translating it yields CASRVYQGTEAFF.

V gene TRBV7-2 combines with J gene TRBJ1-3; 7 bases map to TRBD1. This CDR3 is 13 amino acids long. The V segment lost 3 bases and the J segment 6 bases; nucleotides outside the gene matches: 2. Germline V gene sequence: CDR1 SGHTA, CDR2 FQGNSA. In DNA, the CDR3 is TGTGCCAGCAGCTTCGACAGGGAAAACACCATATATTTT. Protein sequence: CASSFDRENTIYF. Full variable domain (rest looked up from reference TRBV7-2 and TRBJ1-3): GAGVSQSPSNKVTEKGKDVELRCDPISGHTALYWYRQSLGQGLEFLIYFQGNSAPDKSGLPSDRFSAERTGGSVSTLTIQRTQQEDSAVYLCASSFDRENTIYFGEGSWLTVV.

The chain uses TRBV12-3 or TRBV12-4 and TRBJ1-1, with TRBD1 matching over 7 bases. With 6 bases clipped from V and 4 bases from J, the junction kept 2 bases outside the gene matches. The CDR3 runs to 12 residues. The CDR3 region has the DNA TGTGCCAGCAGCCAGGGGGTCACTGAAGCTTTCTTT. It yields the protein CASSQGVTEAFF.

The chain combines TRBV11-2 with TRBJ1-2; the D gene is possibly TRBD1 (6 bases). The CDR3 sequence is 15 residues long. V lost 1 base and J lost 8, with 17 bases in between. CDR1 is SGHAT, CDR2 FQNNGV, per germline. The CDR3 reads CASSLGGHRGGGYTF. The CDR3 region has the DNA TGTGCCAGCAGCTTAGGGGGGCACCGCGGCGGGGGCTACACCTTC.

The V and J genes are TRBV3-1 (or the pseudogene TRBV3-2) and TRBJ1-5; possibly TRBD1 for D (6 bases). Germline V gene sequence: CDR1 LGHDT, CDR2 YNNKEL (reference sequence). Trimming removed 1 base from V and 0 bases from J, with 10 bases in between. The CDR3 is made up of 16 amino acids. CDR3 sequence (DNA): TGTGCCAGCAGCCAAGGCACAGGGCATAGCAATCAGCCCCAGCATTTT. As protein: CASSQGTGHSNQPQHF.

The genes are TRBV5-1 and TRBJ2-7; 9 bases line up with TRBD2. CDR1 is SGHRS, CDR2 YFSETQ, per germline. V shed 5 bases, J shed 5 bases, and the junction held 8 bases outside the gene matches. This CDR3 comprises 14 residues. CDR3 in amino acids: CASRHAIAGDEQYF. CDR3 sequence (DNA): TGCGCCAGCAGGCATGCCATAGCGGGAGACGAGCAGTACTTC.